The clone carrying this TCR beta chain has ten or more counts. Its target is not known. MiXCR was run by TCRdb on the reads, yielding one entry per CDR3 protein. The data hold 200,000 or so distinct CDR3 sequences, with approximately 20% observed a single time. The entry originates in a study of T cell repertoires in cytomegalovirus infection. About the study: An indication of both CMV infection and matching HLA type came from public TCR beta signatures.

Study-wide results and limits: The response measured ex vivo was dominated by TCR beta clonotypes (HLA-C-restricted and CMV-specific). Frequencies of public TCR beta families were cumulated, and this identified carriers of CMV plus the relevant HLA.

Germline CDR1 reads SGHDT; CDR2 reads YYEEEE. The CDR3 is 15 amino acids. V lost 0 bases and J 2 bases, leaving 10 bases between the germline ends. This chain uses TRBV5-6 with TRBJ2-3, with no clear D. The sequence was obtained from a human donor in good health (CMV status not recorded). Some clones in this sample may be carry-over from other donors' samples. The sequenced sample consisted of PBMCs. The DNA of the CDR3 is TGTGCCAGCAGCTTGGGAACAGACTTCACAGATACGCAGTATTTT. Residues: CASSLGTDFTDTQYF.